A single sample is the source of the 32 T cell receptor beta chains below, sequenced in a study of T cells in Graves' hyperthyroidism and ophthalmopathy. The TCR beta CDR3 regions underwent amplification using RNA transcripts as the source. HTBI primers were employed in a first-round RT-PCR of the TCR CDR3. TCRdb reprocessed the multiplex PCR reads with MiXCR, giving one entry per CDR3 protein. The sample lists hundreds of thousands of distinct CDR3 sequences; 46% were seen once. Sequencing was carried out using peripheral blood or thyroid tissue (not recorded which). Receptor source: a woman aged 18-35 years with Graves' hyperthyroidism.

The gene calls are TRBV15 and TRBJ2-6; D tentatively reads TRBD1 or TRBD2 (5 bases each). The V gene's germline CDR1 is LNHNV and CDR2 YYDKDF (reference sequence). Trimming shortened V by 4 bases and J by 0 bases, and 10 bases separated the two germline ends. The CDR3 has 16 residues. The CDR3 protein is CATSTSGRSGANVLTF. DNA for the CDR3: TGTGCCACCAGCACGTCGGGACGCTCTGGGGCCAACGTCCTGACTTTC.

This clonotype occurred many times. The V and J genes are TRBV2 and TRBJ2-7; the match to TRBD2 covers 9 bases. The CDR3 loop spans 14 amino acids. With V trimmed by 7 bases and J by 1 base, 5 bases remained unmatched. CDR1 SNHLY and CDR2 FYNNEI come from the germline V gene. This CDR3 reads CASTPLAGSYEQYF. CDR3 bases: TGTGCCAGCACTCCCCTAGCGGGGTCCTACGAGCAGTACTTC.

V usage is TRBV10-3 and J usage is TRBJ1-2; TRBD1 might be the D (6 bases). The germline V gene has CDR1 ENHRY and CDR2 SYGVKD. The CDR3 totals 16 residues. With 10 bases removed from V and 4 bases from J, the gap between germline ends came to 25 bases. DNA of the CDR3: TGTGCCAGCGGGTATACCGGGACAAGGGGCCCCTATGGCTACACCTTC. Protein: CASGYTGTRGPYGYTF.

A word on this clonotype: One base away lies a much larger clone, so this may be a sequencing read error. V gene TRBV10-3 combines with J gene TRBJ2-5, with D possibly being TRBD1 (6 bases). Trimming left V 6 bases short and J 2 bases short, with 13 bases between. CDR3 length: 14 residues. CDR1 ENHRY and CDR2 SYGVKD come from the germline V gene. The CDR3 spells CAIRTGQTQETQYF. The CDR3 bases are TGTGCCATCAGGACTGGACAGACTCAAGAGACCCAGTACTTC.

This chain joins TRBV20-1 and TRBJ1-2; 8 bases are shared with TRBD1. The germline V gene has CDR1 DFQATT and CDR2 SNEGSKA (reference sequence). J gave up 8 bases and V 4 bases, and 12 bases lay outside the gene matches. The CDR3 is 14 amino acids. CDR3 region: CSANMGQAGGGYTF. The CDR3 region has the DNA TGCAGTGCTAATATGGGACAGGCGGGGGGAGGCTACACCTTC.

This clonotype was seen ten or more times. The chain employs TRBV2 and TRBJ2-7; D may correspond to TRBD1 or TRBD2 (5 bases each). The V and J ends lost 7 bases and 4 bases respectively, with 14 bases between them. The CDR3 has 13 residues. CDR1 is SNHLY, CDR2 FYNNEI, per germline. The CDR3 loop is CASIRDGVYEQYF. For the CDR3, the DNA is TGTGCCAGCATCCGGGACGGAGTATACGAGCAGTACTTC.

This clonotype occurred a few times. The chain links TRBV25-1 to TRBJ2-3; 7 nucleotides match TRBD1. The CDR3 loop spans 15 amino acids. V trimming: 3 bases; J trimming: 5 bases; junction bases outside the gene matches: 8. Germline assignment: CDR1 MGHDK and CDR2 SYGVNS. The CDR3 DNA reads TGTGCCAGCAGTGAGGGTGGCAGGGGGATAGATACGCAGTATTTT. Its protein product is CASSEGGRGIDTQYF.

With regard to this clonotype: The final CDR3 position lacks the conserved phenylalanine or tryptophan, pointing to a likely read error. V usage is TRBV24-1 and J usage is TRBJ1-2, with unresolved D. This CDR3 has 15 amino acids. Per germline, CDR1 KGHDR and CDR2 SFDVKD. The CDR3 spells CATGDSSGANYGYTL. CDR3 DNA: TGTGCCACCGGTGATTCTAGCGGAGCTAACTATGGCTACACCCTC.

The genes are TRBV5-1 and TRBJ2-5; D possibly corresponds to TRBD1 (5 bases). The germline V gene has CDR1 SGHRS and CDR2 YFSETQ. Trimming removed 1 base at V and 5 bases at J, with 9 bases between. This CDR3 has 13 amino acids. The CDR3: CASSLWPGETQYF. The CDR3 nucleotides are TGCGCCAGCAGCTTGTGGCCAGGGGAGACCCAGTACTTC. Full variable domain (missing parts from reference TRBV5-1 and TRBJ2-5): KAGVTQTPRYLIKTRGQQVTLSCSPISGHRSVSWYQQTPGQGLQFLFEYFSETQRNKGNFPGRFSGRQFSNSRSEMNVSTLELGDSALYLCASSLWPGETQYFGPGTRLLVL.

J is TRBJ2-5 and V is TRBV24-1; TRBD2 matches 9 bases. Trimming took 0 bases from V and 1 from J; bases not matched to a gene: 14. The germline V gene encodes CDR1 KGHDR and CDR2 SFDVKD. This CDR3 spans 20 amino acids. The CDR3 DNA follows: TGTGCCACCAGTGATTTGCTCCTGGCGGGAGGGCCGGGGGGCCAAGAGACCCAGTACTTC. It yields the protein CATSDLLLAGGPGGQETQYF.

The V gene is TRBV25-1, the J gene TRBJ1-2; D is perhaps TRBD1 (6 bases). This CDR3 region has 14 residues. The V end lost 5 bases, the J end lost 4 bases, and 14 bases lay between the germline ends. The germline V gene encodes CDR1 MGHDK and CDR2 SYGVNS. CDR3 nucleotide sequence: TGTGCCAGCAGTACCCCAGGGGTTGGCTATGGCTACACCTTC. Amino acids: CASSTPGVGYGYTF.

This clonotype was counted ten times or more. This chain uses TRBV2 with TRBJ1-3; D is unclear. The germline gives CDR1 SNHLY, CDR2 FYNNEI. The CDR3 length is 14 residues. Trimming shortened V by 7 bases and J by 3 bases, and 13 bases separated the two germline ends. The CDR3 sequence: CASKANEFGNTIYF. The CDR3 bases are TGTGCCAGCAAGGCGAATGAGTTTGGAAACACCATATATTTT.

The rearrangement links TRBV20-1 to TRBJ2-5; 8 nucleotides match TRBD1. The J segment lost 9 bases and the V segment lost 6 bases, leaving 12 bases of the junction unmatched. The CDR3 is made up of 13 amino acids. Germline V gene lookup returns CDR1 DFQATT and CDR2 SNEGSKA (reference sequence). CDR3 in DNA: TGCAGTGCGTCCGACAGGGGCGATCAGCCCCAGTACTTC. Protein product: CSASDRGDQPQYF.

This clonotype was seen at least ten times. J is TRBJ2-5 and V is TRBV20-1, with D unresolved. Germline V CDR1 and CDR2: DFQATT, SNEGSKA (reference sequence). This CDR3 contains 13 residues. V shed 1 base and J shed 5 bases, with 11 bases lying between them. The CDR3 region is CSARVSAIETQYF. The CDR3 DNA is TGCAGTGCTAGAGTTTCAGCGATCGAGACCCAGTACTTC.

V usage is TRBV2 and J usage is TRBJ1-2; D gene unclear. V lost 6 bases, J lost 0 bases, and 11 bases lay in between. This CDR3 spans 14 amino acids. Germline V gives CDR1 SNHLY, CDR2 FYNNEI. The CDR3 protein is CASSRSGTNYGYTF. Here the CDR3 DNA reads TGTGCCAGCAGCCGATCCGGGACTAACTATGGCTACACCTTC.

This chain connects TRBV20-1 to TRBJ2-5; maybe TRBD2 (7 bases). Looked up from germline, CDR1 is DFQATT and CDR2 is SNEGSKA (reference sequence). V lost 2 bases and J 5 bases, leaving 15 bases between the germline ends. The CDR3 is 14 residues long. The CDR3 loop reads CSARPGGGSETQYF. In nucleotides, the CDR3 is TGCAGTGCTAGACCGGGGGGCGGGAGTGAGACCCAGTACTTC.

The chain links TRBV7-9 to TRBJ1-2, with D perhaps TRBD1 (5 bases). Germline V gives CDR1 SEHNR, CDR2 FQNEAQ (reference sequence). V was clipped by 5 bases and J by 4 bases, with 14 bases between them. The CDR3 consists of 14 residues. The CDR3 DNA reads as TGTGCCAGCAGCCAATTGGGACCCAGCTATGGCTACACCTTC. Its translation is CASSQLGPSYGYTF.

The CDR3, as DNA: TGTGCCAGCAGCTTCGGGGGGGGGGTGAACACTGAAGCTTTCTTT. It codes for CASSFGGGVNTEAFF. V gene TRBV7-9 combines with J gene TRBJ1-1, with D perhaps TRBD1 (5 bases). Trimming took 3 bases from V and 0 from J, leaving 11 bases between them. The CDR3 covers 15 residues. Germline values: CDR1 SEHNR, CDR2 FQNEAQ (reference sequence).

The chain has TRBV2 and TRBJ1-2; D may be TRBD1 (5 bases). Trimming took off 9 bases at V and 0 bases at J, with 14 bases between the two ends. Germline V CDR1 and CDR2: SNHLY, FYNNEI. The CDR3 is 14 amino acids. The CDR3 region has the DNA TGTGCCAGTGATCAGGGAATAGCTAACTATGGCTACACCTTC. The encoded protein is CASDQGIANYGYTF.

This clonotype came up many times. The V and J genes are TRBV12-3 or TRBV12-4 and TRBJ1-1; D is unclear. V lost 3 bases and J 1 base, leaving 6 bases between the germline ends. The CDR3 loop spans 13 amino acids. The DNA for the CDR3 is TGTGCCAGCAGTTTTGGCCCGAACACTGAAGCTTTCTTT. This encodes CASSFGPNTEAFF.

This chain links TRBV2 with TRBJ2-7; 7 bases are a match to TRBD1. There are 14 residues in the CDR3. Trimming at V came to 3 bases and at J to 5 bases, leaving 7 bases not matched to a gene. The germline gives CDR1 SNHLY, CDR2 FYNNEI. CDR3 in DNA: TGTGCCAGCAGTGATAGGACAGGACGGGACGAGCAGTACTTC. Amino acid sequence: CASSDRTGRDEQYF.

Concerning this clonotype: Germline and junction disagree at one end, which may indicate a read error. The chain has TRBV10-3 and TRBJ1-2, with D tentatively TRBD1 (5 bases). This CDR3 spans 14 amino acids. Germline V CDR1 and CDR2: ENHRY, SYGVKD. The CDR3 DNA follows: TGTGCCAGCAGTCTGTCAGGGTCGACCTATGGCTACACCTTC. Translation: CASSLSGSTYGYTF.

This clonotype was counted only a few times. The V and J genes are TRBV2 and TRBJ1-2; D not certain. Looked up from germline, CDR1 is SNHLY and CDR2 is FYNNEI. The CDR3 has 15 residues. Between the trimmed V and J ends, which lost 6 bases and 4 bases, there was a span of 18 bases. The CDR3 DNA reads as TGTGCCAGCAGACCTACAAGAGGGAGTTCCTATGGCTACACCTTC. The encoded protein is CASRPTRGSSYGYTF.

CDR3 in amino acids: CASSLGGASNGYTF. CDR3 DNA: TGTGCCAGCAGTTTAGGGGGGGCCAGTAATGGCTACACCTTC. The rearrangement links TRBV12-3 or TRBV12-4 to TRBJ1-2; D may be TRBD1 (6 bases). This CDR3 is built from 14 residues. With 1 base removed from V and 6 bases from J, the gap between germline ends came to 12 bases.

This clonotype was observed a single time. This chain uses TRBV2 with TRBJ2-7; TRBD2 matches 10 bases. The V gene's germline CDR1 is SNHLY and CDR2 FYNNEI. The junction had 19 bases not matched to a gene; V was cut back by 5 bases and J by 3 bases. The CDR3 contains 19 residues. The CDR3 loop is CASSYLRLKREGPLYEQYF. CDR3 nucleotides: TGTGCCAGCAGTTACCTCCGGCTTAAGCGGGAGGGCCCCCTCTACGAGCAGTACTTC.

The CDR3 DNA sequence: TGTGCCAGCAGTTTCACCGGACAGGGACTAAGTTATGAAGCTTTCTTT. It is translated as CASSFTGQGLSYEAFF. The chain has TRBV2 and TRBJ1-1; 8 bases are shared with TRBD1. V lost 5 bases to trimming and J lost 7 bases; unmatched junction nucleotides: 15. The length of the CDR3 is 16 residues. CDR1 and CDR2 (germline): SNHLY, FYNNEI.

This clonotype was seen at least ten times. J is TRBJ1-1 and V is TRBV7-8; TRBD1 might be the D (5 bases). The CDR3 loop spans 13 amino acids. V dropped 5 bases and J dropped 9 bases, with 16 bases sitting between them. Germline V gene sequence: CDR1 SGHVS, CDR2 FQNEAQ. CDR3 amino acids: CASSAAGDPKAFF. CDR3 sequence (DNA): TGTGCCAGCAGCGCGGCGGGGGACCCTAAAGCTTTCTTT.

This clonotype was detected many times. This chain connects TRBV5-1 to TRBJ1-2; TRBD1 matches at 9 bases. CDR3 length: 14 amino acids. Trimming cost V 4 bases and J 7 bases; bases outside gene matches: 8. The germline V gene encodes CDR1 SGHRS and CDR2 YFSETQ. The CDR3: CASSEEQGAFGYTF. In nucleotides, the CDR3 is TGCGCCAGCAGCGAAGAACAGGGGGCGTTTGGCTACACCTTC.

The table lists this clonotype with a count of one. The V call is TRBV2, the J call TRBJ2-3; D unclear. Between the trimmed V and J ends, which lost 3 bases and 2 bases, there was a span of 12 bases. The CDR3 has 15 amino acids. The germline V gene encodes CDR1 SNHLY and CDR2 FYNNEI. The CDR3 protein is CASSDLKAITDTQYF. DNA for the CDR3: TGTGCCAGCAGTGACCTTAAAGCGATCACAGATACGCAGTATTTT.

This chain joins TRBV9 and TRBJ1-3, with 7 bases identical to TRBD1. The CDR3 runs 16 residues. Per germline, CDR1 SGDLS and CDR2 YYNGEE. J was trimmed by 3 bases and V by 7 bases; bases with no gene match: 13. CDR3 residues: CASSPRQGHIGNTIYF. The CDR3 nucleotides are TGTGCCAGCTCACCCAGACAGGGACACATTGGAAACACCATATATTTT.

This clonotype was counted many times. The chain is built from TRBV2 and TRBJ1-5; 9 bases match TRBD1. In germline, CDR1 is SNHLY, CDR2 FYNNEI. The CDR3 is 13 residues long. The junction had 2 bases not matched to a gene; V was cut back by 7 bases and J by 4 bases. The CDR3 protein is CASMGQGNQPQHF. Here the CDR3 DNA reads TGTGCCAGCATGGGACAGGGAAATCAGCCCCAGCATTTT.

CDR3: CASSRSGQGRNQPQHF. CDR3 in DNA: TGTGCCAGCAGCCGATCGGGACAGGGTCGCAATCAGCCCCAGCATTTT. This chain uses TRBV7-3 with TRBJ1-5; 9 bases map to TRBD1. CDR3 length: 16 residues. Unmatched junction bases numbered 7, after V lost 5 bases and J lost 2 bases. CDR1 is SGHTA, CDR2 FQGTGA, per germline.